Below are 5 T cell receptor beta chains sequenced from a single sample in a study of beta chain features in type 1 diabetes. Their antigen targets remain unknown. Study results and limitations: Type 1 diabetes patients had TCRB CDR3s that were shorter (moderately but significantly so) in all four CD4+ subsets.

The sequenced template was cDNA made from the entire isolated RNA. The repertoire was sequenced with immunoSEQ multiplex PCR; TCRdb's copy has only in-frame clones and lacks some. The sample consists of a few hundred thousand clones, around 15% of them appearing once. Sequencing input: naive CD4+ T cells from blood. These receptors came from a man younger than 45 with type 1 diabetes.

On this clone: The sample holds other DNA sequences that translate to the same CDR3. The rearrangement joins TRBV28 to TRBJ2-7; 7 nucleotides match TRBD1. With V trimmed by 5 bases and J by 4 bases, 5 bases remained unmatched. The CDR3 runs to 13 residues. Germline assignment: CDR1 MDHEN and CDR2 SYDVKM. Here the CDR3 reads CASSPGQTYEQYF. As DNA, the CDR3 is TGTGCCAGCAGTCCGGGACAGACTTACGAGCAGTACTTC.

This sequence joins TRBV27 and TRBJ2-5; D might be TRBD2 (6 bases). CDR1 and CDR2 from the germline V gene are MNHEY and SMNVEV (reference sequence). Trimming pared 3 bases from V and 1 base from J, leaving 27 bases between. This CDR3 comprises 20 residues. The CDR3 protein is CASSLSPFGPGAGIQETQYF. Written as DNA, the CDR3 is TGTGCCAGCAGTTTGTCCCCGTTTGGTCCGGGAGCAGGGATCCAAGAGACCCAGTACTTC.

This chain links TRBV7-9 with TRBJ2-5; 10 bases match TRBD1. Germline V gives CDR1 SEHNR, CDR2 FQNEAQ (reference sequence). V shed 11 bases and J 6 bases; nucleotides not matched to a gene: 12. The CDR3 is made up of 14 amino acids. The CDR3 region is CAVPGQGIFKTQYF. In DNA, the CDR3 is TGTGCCGTTCCGGGACAGGGGATATTTAAGACCCAGTACTTC.

This clone was recorded a few times. The chain links TRBV9 to TRBJ2-5; D uncertain. The CDR3 loop spans 13 amino acids. V was clipped by 0 bases and J by 5 bases, with 8 bases between them. Per germline, CDR1 SGDLS and CDR2 YYNGEE. CDR3 sequence: CASSVGPEETQYF. The CDR3, as DNA: TGTGCCAGCAGCGTAGGCCCGGAGGAGACCCAGTACTTC.

This rearrangement joins TRBV9 to TRBJ2-2; D ambiguous. Per the germline V gene, CDR1 is SGDLS and CDR2 is YYNGEE. The CDR3 runs 12 residues. Trimming removed 2 bases at V and 5 bases at J, with 4 bases between. CDR3 residues: CASSVHTGELFF. As DNA, the CDR3 is TGTGCCAGCAGCGTTCATACCGGGGAGCTGTTTTTT.